This T cell receptor (beta chain) was sequenced in a study of blood T cell repertoires in COVID-19. Study summary: Some COVID-19 samples were acute and others convalescent; all came from the United States, Italy and Spain. T cells, B-cell-depleted T cells, or PBMCs provided the cDNA or gDNA that served as material.

Germline-derived CDR1 and CDR2 are SGHRS and YFSETQ. Trimming cost V 4 bases and J 1 base, with 15 bases left between them. CDR3 length: 15 residues. Original processing notes: Cell counts per sample came from amplifying reference gene primers. The method was immunoSEQ multiplex PCR; TCRdb's version includes in-frame clones alone and lacks a portion of them. Clone size and V and J calls were adopted from that table, with D and trimming inferred from the DNA. The table has roughly 130,000 clones, around 80% seen once. The source of this sequence is a man in his 60s with active or convalescent COVID-19. Material for sequencing was peripheral blood. The chain couples TRBV5-1 to TRBJ2-7; D is perhaps TRBD2 (7 bases). In nucleotides, the CDR3 is TGCGCCAGCAGCGGGGGGGCAGGGTGGTCCTACGAGCAGTACTTC. Translated: CASSGGAGWSYEQYF.